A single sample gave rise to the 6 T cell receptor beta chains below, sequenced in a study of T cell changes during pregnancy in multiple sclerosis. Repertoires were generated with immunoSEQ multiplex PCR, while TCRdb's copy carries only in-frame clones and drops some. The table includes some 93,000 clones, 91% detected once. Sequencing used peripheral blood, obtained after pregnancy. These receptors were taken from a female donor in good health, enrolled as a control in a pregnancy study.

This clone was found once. CDR3 region: CASSQEARVYEQYF. In nucleotides, the CDR3 is TGCGCCAGCAGCCAAGAGGCCAGGGTCTACGAGCAGTACTTC. The chain couples TRBV4-3 to TRBJ2-7, with a tentative D call TRBD1 (5 bases). The CDR3 has 14 amino acids. V was pared by 0 bases and J by 3 bases, with 9 bases between. The germline V gene has CDR1 LGHNA and CDR2 YSLEER.

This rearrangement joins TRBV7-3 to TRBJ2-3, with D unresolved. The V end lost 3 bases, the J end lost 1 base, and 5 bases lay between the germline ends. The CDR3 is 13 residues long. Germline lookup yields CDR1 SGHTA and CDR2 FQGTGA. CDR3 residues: CASSFPGTDTQYF. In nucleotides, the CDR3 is TGTGCCAGCAGCTTCCCCGGCACAGATACGCAGTATTTT.

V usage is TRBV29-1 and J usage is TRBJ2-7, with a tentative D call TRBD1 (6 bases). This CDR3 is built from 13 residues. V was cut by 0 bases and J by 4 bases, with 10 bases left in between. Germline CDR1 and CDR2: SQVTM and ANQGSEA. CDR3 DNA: TGCAGCGTTGAAGAGGGGGCAGGGTACGAGCAGTACTTC. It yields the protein CSVEEGAGYEQYF.

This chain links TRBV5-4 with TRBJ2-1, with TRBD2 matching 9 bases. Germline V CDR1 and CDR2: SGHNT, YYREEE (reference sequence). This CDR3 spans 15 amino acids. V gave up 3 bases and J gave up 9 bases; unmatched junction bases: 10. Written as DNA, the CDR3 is TGTGCCAGCAGCTCCCTGCGGGGGGGCCTCACTGAGCAGTTCTTC. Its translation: CASSSLRGGLTEQFF.

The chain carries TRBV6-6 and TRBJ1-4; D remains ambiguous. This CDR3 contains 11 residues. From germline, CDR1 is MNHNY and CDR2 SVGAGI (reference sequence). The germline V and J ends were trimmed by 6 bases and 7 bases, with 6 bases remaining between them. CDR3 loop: CASSRSEKLFF. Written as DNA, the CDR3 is TGTGCCAGCAGCCGCAGTGAAAAACTGTTTTTT.

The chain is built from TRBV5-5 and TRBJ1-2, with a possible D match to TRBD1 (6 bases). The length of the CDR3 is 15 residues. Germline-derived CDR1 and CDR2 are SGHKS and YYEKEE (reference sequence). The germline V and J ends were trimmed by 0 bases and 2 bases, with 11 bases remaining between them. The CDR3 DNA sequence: TGTGCCAGCAGCTTGGGGGCCGGACAGAACTATGGCTACACCTTC. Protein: CASSLGAGQNYGYTF.